The subject of this entry is one T cell receptor (beta chain). Its antigen remains unidentified. Following extraction, RNA underwent reverse transcription to cDNA, which served as the sequencing template. TCRdb keeps only in-frame clones here, not all; method: immunoSEQ multiplex PCR. The sample has roughly 150,000 clones, 45% to 55% seen once. The data were taken from a study of CD8+ T cells in alopecia areata. Study summary: Treatment with tofacitinib (6 to 18 months) was followed by 6 months off drug.

Study-wide results and limits: Compared with normal scalp, lesional scalp had higher clonality and more expanded CD8+ clones. Patients showed less clear TCR sequence sharing than mice, possibly partly because of HLA diversity.

Alopecia areata patients provided lesional scalp punch biopsies and peripheral blood. The CDR3 length is 12 residues. V lost 6 bases and J lost 7, with 12 bases in between. Germline CDR1 and CDR2: SGDLS and YYNGEE. Sequencing used CD8+ T cells sorted from blood, obtained at week 0. The gene calls are TRBV9 and TRBJ2-3, with D possibly being TRBD1 (6 bases). This sequence was found in a human donor with alopecia areata. The CDR3 loop reads CASKGELNTQYF. CDR3 coding DNA: TGTGCCAGCAAGGGGGAACTTAATACGCAGTATTTT.